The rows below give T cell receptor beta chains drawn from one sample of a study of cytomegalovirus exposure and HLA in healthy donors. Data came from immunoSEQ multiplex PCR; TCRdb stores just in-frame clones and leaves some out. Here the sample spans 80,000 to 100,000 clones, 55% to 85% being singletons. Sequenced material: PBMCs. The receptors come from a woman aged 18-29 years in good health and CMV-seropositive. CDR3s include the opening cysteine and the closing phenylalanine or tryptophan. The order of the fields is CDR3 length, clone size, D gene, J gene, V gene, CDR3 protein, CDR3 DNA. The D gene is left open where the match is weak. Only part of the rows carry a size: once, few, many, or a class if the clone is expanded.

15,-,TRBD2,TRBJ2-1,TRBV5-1,CASSAGLAGGREQFF,TGCGCCAGCAGCGCGGGACTAGCGGGGGGGCGTGAGCAGTTCTTC
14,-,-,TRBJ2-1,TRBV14,CASSQLGGNYKQFF,TGTGCCAGCAGCCAATTAGGGGGAAATTATAAGCAGTTCTTC
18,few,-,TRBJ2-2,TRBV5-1,CASSLTSAQRANTGELFF,TGCGCCAGCAGTTTAACCTCTGCGCAGCGCGCGAACACCGGGGAGCTGTTTTTT
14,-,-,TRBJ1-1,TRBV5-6,CASSLLQRNTEAFF,TGTGCCAGCAGCTTGCTACAGAGGAACACTGAAGCTTTCTTT
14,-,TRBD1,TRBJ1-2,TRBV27,CASRDRTSGGGYTF,TGTGCCAGCAGAGACCGGACTTCAGGGGGCGGCTACACCTTC
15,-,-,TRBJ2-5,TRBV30,CAWRAGRGPQETQYF,TGTGCCTGGAGGGCCGGGAGGGGGCCCCAAGAGACCCAGTACTTC
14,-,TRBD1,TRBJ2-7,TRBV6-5,CASRTGPSSGEQYF,TGTGCCAGCAGGACAGGGCCATCTTCGGGCGAGCAGTACTTC
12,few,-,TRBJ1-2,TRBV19,CASSPTPWGYTF,TGTGCCAGTAGTCCGACTCCCTGGGGCTACACCTTC
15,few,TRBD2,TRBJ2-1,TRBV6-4,CASSERGGSYNEQFF,TGTGCCAGCAGTGAGCGGGGGGGCTCCTACAATGAGCAGTTCTTC
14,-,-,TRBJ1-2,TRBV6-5,CASSSRLVNYGYTF,TGTGCCAGCAGCTCCCGGTTAGTCAACTATGGCTACACCTTC
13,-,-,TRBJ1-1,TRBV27,CASSLYGDTEAFF,TGTGCCAGCAGCCTGTACGGGGACACTGAAGCTTTCTTT
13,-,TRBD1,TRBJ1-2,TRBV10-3,CAIGQGSRDGYTF,TGTGCCATCGGACAGGGCAGCCGGGATGGCTACACCTTC
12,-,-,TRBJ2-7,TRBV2,CASSEARWAPYF,TGTGCCAGCAGTGAGGCCCGGTGGGCCCCGTACTTC
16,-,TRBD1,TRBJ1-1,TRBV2,CASRPRDRGPNTEAFF,TGTGCCAGCAGGCCCCGGGACAGGGGCCCGAACACTGAAGCTTTCTTT
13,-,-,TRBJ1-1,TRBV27,CASSFLQGPEAFF,TGTGCCAGCAGTTTCCTACAGGGCCCTGAAGCTTTCTTT
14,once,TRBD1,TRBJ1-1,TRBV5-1,CASSLVQGGAGAFF,TGCGCCAGCAGCTTGGTTCAGGGGGGAGCTGGAGCTTTCTTT
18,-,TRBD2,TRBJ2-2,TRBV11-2,CASSLIEASGIYTGELFF,TGTGCCAGCAGCTTAATAGAGGCTAGCGGGATTTACACCGGGGAGCTGTTTTTT
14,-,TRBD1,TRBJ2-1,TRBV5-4,CASRKDRGPSPQFF,TGTGCCAGCAGAAAGGACAGGGGGCCCTCGCCGCAGTTCTTC
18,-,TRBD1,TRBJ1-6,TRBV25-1,CASSEYTSGGQGNSPLHF,TGTGCCAGCAGTGAATATACTTCTGGGGGACAGGGGAATTCACCCCTCCACTTT
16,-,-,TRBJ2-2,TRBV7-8,CASSPRLESNTGELFF,TGTGCCAGCAGCCCCCGACTAGAATCGAACACCGGGGAGCTGTTTTTT
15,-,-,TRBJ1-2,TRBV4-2,CASSQESTGNYGYTF,TGTGCCAGCAGCCAAGAGAGTACAGGGAACTATGGCTACACCTTC
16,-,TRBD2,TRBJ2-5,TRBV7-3,CASSLGSGTAGGTQYF,TGTGCCAGCAGCTTAGGCAGCGGGACCGCCGGGGGGACCCAGTACTTC
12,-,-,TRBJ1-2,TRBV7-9,CASSPQGGGYTF,TGTGCCAGCAGCCCTCAGGGAGGAGGCTACACCTTC
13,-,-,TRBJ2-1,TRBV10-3,CAIRPDRYNEQFF,TGTGCCATCAGGCCCGACAGGTACAATGAGCAGTTCTTC
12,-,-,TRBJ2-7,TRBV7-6,CASSQTGDEQYF,TGTGCCAGCAGCCAGACAGGTGACGAGCAGTACTTC
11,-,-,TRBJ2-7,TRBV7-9,CASSLRGEQYF,TGTGCCAGCAGCTTGAGGGGGGAGCAGTACTTC
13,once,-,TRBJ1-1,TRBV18,CASSRITGSEAFF,TGTGCCAGCTCACGGATCACAGGTTCTGAAGCTTTCTTT
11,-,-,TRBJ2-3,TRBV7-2,CASSSSGTQYF,TGTGCCAGCAGCTCGAGTGGTACGCAGTATTTT
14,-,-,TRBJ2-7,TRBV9,CASSPRGRGDEQYF,TGTGCCAGCAGCCCTCGAGGGAGAGGAGACGAGCAGTACTTC
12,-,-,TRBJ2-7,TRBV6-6,CASSPSSYEQYF,TGTGCCAGCAGCCCCTCCTCCTACGAGCAGTACTTC
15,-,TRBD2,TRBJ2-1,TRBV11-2,CASTPLAGEYNEQFF,TGTGCCAGCACCCCCCTGGCGGGGGAGTACAATGAGCAGTTCTTC
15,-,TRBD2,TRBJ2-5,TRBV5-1,CASSLGLAVQETQYF,TGCGCCAGCAGCTTGGGACTAGCGGTTCAAGAGACCCAGTACTTC
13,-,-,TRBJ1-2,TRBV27,CASRPEANYGYTF,TGTGCCAGCAGACCGGAGGCTAACTATGGCTACACCTTC
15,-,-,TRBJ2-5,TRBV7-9,CASSLAQGSVVTQYF,TGTGCCAGCAGCTTAGCGCAGGGCTCAGTGGTCACCCAGTACTTC
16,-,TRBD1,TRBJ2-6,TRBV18,CASSRTGEAGANVLTF,TGTGCCAGCTCAAGGACAGGGGAGGCGGGGGCCAACGTCCTGACTTTC
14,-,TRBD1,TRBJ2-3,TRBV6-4,CASSVGQPTDTQYF,TGTGCCAGCAGTGTGGGACAGCCCACAGATACGCAGTATTTT
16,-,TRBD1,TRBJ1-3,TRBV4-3,CASSSDRSDSGNTIYF,TGCGCCAGCAGCTCGGACAGGTCCGACTCTGGAAACACCATATATTTT
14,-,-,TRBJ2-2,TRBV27,CASSAHDRSGELFF,TGTGCCAGCAGTGCTCACGACAGGTCCGGGGAGCTGTTTTTT
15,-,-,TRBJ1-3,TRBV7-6,CASSFSGTVGNTIYF,TGTGCCAGCAGCTTCAGCGGGACGGTAGGAAACACCATATATTTT
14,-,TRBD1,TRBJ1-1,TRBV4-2,CASTPGQGPKGAFF,TGTGCCAGCACTCCGGGACAGGGACCAAAAGGGGCTTTCTTT
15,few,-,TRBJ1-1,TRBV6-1,CASSEEGGFLTEAFF,TGTGCCAGCAGTGAAGAAGGAGGGTTCTTGACTGAAGCTTTCTTT
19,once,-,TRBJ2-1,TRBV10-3,CAISEGFSQTDLIYNEQFF,TGTGCCATCAGTGAGGGATTCTCTCAGACAGACCTGATATACAATGAGCAGTTCTTC
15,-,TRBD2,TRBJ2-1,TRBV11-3,CASSSGTSEYNEQFF,TGTGCCAGCAGCTCCGGGACTAGCGAGTACAATGAGCAGTTCTTC
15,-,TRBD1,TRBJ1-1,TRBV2,CASRSGGVGGTEAFF,TGTGCCAGCCGTTCAGGGGGCGTAGGGGGCACTGAAGCTTTCTTT
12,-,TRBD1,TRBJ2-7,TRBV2,CASSGTGNEQYF,TGTGCCAGCAGTGGGACAGGGAACGAGCAGTACTTC
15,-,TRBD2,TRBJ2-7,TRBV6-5,CASSRLAQSSYEQYF,TGTGCCAGCAGCCGACTAGCACAGAGCTCCTACGAGCAGTACTTC